This TCR beta chain was sequenced in a study of T-cell reconstitution after alpha-beta-depleted transplantation in children. Molecular barcoding with unique molecular identifiers was used for the TCRbeta library. TCRdb analysed the PCR reads with MiXCR anew, one entry per CDR3 protein. The repertoire has over 400,000 distinct CDR3 sequences, 43% of them found once; the top ten carry around a quarter. Germline V CDR1 and CDR2: MDHEN, SYDVKM. The CDR3 is 12 residues long. Note on this clonotype: The junction departs from the called germline gene at one end, perhaps through a read error.

The sequences come from PBMCs, collected before TCRalphabeta/CD19-depleted stem cell transplant. The chain employs TRBV28 and TRBJ2-7, with TRBD2 identical over 9 bases. The clonotype was recovered from a girl aged 2-10 years with aplastic anemia, due to receive a stem cell transplant. The CDR3 loop is CASSLRGGPPVF. Here the CDR3 DNA reads TGTGCCAGCAGTTTGCGGGGGGGTCCTCCGGTCTTC. Looking up the rest from reference TRBV28 and TRBJ2-7 gives the full variable domain: DVKVTQSSRYLVKRTGEKVFLECVQDMDHENMFWYRQDPGLGLRLIYFSYDVKMKEKGDIPEGYSVSREKKERFSLILESASTNQTSMYLCASSLRGGPPVFGPGTRLTVT.